This T cell receptor beta chain was identified in a study of cytomegalovirus exposure and HLA in healthy donors. Overall study results and limits: A few chains tied to CMV proved CMV antigen-specific in vitro.

TCRdb keeps only in-frame clones here, not all; method: immunoSEQ multiplex PCR. The sample has 150,000 to 200,000 clones, 96% seen once. On this clone itself: Antigen: not known.

Source material: PBMCs. This TCR was recovered from a woman aged 18-29 years in good health and CMV-seronegative.

CDR3 DNA sequence: TGTGCCAGCAAAAGGGGTAGTGGGGCCAACGTCCTGACTTTC. Protein product: CASKRGSGANVLTF. The V gene is TRBV7-2, the J gene TRBJ2-6; D may be TRBD1 (5 bases). The germline gives CDR1 SGHTA, CDR2 FQGNSA. With 7 bases removed from V and 3 bases from J, the gap between germline ends came to 10 bases. The CDR3 contains 14 residues.